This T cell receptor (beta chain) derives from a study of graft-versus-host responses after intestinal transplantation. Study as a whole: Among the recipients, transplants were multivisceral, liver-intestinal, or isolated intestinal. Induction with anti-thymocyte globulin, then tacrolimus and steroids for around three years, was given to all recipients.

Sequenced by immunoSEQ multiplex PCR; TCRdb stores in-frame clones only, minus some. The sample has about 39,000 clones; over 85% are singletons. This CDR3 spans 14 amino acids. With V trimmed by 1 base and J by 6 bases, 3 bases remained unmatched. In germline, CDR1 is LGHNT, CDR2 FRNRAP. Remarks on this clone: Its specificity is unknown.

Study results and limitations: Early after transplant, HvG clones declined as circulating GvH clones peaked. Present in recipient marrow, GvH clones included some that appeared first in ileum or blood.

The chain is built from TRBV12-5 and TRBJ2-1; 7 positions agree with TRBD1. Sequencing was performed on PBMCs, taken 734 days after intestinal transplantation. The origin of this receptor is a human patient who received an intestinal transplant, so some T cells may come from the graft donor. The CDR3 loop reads CASGLAGTVNEQFF. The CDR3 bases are TGTGCTAGTGGTTTGGCCGGGACAGTCAATGAGCAGTTCTTC.